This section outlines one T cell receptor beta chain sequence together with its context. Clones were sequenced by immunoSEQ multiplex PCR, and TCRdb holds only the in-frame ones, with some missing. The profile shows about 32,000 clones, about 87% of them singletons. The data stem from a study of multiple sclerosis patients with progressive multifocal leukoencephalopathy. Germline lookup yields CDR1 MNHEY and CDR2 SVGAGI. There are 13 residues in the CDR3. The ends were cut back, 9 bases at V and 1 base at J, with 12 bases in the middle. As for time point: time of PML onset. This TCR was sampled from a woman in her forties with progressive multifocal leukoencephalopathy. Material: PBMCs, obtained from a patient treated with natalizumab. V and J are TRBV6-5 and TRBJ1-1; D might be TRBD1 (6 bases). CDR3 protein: CASNGTPNTEAFF. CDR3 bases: TGTGCCAGTAACGGGACACCGAACACTGAAGCTTTCTTT.